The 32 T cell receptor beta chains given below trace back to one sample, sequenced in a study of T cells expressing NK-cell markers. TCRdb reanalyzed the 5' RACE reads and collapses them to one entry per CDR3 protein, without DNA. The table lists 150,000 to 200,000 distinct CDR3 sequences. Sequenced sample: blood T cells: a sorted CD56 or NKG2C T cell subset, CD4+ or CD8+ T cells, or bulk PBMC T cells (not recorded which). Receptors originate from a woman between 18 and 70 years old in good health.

The CDR3 protein is CSGGLGSTNEKLFF. The chain uses TRBV20-1 and TRBJ1-4. The CDR3 length is 14 residues. Germline V gene sequence: CDR1 DFQATT, CDR2 SNEGSKA (reference sequence).

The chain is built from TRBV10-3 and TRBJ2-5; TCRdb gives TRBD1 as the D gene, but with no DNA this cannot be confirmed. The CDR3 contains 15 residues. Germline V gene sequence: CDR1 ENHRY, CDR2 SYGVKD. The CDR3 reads CAISQNGHSEETQYF.

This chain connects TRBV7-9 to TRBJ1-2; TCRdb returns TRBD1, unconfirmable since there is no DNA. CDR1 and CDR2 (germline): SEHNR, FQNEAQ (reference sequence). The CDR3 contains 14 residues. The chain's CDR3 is CASSPQGRDYGYTF.

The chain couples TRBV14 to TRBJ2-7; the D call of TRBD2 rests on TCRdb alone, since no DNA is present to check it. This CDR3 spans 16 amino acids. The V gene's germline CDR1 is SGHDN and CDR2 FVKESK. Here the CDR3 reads CASSPKVASLPYEQYF.

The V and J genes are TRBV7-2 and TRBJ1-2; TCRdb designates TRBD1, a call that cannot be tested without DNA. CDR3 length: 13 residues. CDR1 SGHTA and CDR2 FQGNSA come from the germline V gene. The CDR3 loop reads CASSSKGGYGYTF.

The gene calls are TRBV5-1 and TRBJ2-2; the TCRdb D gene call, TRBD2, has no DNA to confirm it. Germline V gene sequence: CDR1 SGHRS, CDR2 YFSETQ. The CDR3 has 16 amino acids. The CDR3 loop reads CASSPSAGANTGELFF.

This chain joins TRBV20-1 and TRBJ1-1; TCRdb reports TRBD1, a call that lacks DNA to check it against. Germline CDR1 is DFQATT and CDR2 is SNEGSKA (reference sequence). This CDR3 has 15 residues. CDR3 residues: CSATTQTGMNTEAFF.

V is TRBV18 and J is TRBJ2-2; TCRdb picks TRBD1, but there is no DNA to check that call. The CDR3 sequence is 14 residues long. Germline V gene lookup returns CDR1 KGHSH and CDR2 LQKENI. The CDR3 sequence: CASSLDRAVGELFF. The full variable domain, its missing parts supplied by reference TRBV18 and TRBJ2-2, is NAGVMQNPRHLVRRRGQEARLRCSPMKGHSHVYWYRQLPEEGLKFMVYLQKENIIDESGMPKERFSAEFPKEGPSILRIQQVVRGDSAAYFCASSLDRAVGELFFGEGSRLTVL.

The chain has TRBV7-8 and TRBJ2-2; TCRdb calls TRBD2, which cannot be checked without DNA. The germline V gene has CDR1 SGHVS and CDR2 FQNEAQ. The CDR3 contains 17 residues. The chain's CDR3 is CASSLTTRTRNTGELFF.

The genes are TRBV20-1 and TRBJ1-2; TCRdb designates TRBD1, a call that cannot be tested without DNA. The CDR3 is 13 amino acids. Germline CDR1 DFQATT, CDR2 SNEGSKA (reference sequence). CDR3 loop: CSAQTFQGLGYTF.

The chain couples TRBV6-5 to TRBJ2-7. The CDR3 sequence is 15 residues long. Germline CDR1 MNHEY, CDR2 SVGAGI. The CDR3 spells CASSPQSTNPYEQYF.

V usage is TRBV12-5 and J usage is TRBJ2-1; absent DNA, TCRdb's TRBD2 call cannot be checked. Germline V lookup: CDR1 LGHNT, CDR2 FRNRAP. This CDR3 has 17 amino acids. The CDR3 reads CASGLVGLQRGYNEQFF.

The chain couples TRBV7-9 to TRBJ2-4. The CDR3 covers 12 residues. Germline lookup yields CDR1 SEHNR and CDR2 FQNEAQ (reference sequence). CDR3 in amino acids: CASSPSLDIQYF.

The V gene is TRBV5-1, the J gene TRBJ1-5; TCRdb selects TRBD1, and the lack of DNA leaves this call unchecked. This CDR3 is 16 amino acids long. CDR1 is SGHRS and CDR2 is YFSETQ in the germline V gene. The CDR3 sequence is CASSLGDIYSNQPQHF.

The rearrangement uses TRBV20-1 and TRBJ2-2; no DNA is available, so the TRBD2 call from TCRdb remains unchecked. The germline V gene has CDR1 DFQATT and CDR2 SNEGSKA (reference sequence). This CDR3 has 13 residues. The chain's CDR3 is CSLTAGNTGELFF.

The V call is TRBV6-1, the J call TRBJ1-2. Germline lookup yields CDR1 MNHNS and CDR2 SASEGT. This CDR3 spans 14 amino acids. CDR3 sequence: CASSTGRSNYGYTF.

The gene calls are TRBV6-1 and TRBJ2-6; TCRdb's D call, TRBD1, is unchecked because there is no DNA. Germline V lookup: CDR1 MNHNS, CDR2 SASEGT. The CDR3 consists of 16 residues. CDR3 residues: CASSALLGLGANVLTF.

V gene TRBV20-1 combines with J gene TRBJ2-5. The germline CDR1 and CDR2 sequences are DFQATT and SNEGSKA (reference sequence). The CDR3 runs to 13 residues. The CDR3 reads CSARVLALGTQYF.

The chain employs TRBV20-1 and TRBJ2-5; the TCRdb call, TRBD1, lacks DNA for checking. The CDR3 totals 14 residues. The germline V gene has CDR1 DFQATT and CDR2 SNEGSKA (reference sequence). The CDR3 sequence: CSARPPRQGATQYF.

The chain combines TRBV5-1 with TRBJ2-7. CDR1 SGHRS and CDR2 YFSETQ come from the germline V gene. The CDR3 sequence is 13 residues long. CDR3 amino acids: CASSLEVSYEQYF. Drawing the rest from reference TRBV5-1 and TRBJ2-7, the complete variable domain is KAGVTQTPRYLIKTRGQQVTLSCSPISGHRSVSWYQQTPGQGLQFLFEYFSETQRNKGNFPGRFSGRQFSNSRSEMNVSTLELGDSALYLCASSLEVSYEQYFGPGTRLTVT.

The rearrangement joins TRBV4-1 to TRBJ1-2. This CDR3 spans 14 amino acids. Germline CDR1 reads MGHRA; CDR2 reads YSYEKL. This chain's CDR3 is CASSQVDKFYGYTF.

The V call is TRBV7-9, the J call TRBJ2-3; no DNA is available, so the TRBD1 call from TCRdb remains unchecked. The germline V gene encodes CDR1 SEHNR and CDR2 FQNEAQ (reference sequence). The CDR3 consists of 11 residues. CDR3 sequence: CASAGQDTQYF.

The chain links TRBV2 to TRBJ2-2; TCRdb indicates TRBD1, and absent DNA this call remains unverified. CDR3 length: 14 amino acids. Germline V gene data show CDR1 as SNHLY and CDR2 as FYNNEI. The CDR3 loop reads CASLPGTGAGELFF.

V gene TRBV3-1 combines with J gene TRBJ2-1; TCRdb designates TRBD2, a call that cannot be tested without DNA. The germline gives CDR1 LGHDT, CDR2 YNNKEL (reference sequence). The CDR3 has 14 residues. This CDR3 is CASRLGTSMNEQFF.

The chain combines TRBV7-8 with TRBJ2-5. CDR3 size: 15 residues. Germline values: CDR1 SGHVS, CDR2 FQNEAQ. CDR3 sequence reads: CASSFGATLQETQYF.

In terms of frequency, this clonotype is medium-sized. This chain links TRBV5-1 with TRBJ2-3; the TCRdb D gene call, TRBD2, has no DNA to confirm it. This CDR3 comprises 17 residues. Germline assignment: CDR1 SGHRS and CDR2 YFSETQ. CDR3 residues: CASSVSKLAGDGDTQYF. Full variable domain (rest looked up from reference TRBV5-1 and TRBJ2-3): KAGVTQTPRYLIKTRGQQVTLSCSPISGHRSVSWYQQTPGQGLQFLFEYFSETQRNKGNFPGRFSGRQFSNSRSEMNVSTLELGDSALYLCASSVSKLAGDGDTQYFGPGTRLTVL.

Here the CDR3 reads CSARTALYGYTF. The rearrangement uses TRBV20-1 and TRBJ1-2. This CDR3 contains 12 residues. Germline-derived CDR1 and CDR2 are DFQATT and SNEGSKA (reference sequence).

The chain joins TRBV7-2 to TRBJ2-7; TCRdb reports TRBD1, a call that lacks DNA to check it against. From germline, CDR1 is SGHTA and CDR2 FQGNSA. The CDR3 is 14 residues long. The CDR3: CASSLSRGAGEQYF.

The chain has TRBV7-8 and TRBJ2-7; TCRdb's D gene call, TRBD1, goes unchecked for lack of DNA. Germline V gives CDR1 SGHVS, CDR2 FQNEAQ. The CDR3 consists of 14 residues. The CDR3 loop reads CASSEMGQYYEQYF.

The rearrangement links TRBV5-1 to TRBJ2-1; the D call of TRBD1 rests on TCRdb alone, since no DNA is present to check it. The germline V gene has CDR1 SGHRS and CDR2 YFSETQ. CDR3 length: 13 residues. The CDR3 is CASSLPGALEQFF.

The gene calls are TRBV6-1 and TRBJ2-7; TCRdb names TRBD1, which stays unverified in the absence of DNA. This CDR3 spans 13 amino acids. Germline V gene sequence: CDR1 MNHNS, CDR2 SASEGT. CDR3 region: CASAQGVTYEQYF.

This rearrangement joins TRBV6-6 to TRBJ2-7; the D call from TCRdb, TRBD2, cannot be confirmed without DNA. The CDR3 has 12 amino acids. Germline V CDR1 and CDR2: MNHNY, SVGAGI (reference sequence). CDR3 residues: CASSYPSGEQYF.